The entry below describes one T cell receptor beta chain. The data originate from a study of identical twins. The V and J ends lost 5 bases and 0 bases respectively, with 15 bases between them. This CDR3 spans 16 amino acids. CDR1 and CDR2 from the germline V gene are SEHNR and FQNEAQ (reference sequence). TCRdb redid the calling of the 5' RACE reads with MiXCR, one entry per CDR3 protein. The sample contains around 500,000 distinct CDR3 sequences, over 12% of which appear only once. These sequences were also reported in another study, on yellow fever vaccine responses in identical twins.

Sequenced input: CD4+ T cells sorted from blood. This sequence was found in a young woman in good health. The chain is built from TRBV7-9 and TRBJ2-3, with a tentative D call TRBD1 (5 bases). CDR3 amino acids: CASSRETVLSTDTQYF. In DNA form, the CDR3 reads TGTGCCAGCAGCCGAGAGACAGTTCTTAGCACAGATACGCAGTATTTT.